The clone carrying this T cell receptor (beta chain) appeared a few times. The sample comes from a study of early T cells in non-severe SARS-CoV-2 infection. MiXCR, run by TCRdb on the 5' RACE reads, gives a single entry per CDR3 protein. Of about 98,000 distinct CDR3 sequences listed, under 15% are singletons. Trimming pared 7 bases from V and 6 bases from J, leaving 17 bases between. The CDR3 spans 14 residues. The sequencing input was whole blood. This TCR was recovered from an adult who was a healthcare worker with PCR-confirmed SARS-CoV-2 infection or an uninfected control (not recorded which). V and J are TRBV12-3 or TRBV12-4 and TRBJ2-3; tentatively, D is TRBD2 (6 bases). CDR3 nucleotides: TGTGCCAGCACAAGCGGGCTCTCAAGGGATACGCAGTATTTT. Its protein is CASTSGLSRDTQYF.